This record looks at one T cell receptor beta chain sequence and its context. Some clones are missing from TCRdb's copy, which holds only in-frame ones; the method was immunoSEQ multiplex PCR. This sample has some 56,000 clones, with approximately 83% found just once. Trimming took 6 bases from V and 6 from J; bases not matched to a gene: 7. The germline V gene encodes CDR1 ENHRY and CDR2 SYGVKD. The CDR3 consists of 14 residues. The data originate from a study of PD-L1 blockade in urothelial cancer. Time point of the sample: pretreatment peripheral blood. The rearrangement uses TRBV10-3 and TRBJ2-2; 7 bases are a match to TRBD1. Specimen: PBMCs, collected around atezolizumab (anti-PD-L1) treatment. The clonotype originates from a man between 65 and 85 years old with urothelial cancer. The chain's CDR3 is CAIRGGLASGELFF. CDR3 in DNA: TGTGCCATCAGAGGGGGCTTGGCGTCCGGGGAGCTGTTTTTT.